This is a list of T cell receptor beta chains from one sample in a study of naive and memory T cell subsets. One entry per CDR3 protein, called by TCRdb with MiXCR from the UMI-ligation and nested PCR reads. The repertoire consists of over 90,000 distinct CDR3 sequences, with roughly 12% occurring once and the leading ten covering around 0.13%. What was sequenced was naive CD4+ T cells from blood. The source is a human donor in good health. CDR3s include the opening cysteine and the closing phenylalanine or tryptophan. Each record gives: J gene, clone size, D gene, V gene, CDR3 DNA, CDR3 protein. A D gene is named only where the DNA matches it firmly. Size tells how often a clone was seen (once, few, many) or the class of an expanded clone, and some rows leave it out.

J: TRBJ2-3
size: few
D: TRBD2
V: TRBV5-4
DNA: TGTGCCAGCAGCTTCCCTGGGACTAACACAGATACGCAGTATTTT
CDR3: CASSFPGTNTDTQYF

J: TRBJ1-3
size: many
D: TRBD1
V: TRBV11-3
DNA: TGTGCCAGCAGCCATCAATTGGCAGGGGGACGCCTGAGCTCTGGAAACACCATATATTTT
CDR3: CASSHQLAGGRLSSGNTIYF

J: TRBJ1-1
size: NA
D: NA
V: TRBV28
DNA: TGTGCCAGCAGTTCGGGACCACACAGAGAAGCTTTCTTT
CDR3: CASSSGPHREAFF

J: TRBJ2-1
size: NA
D: TRBD2
V: TRBV12-3/TRBV12-4
DNA: TGTGCCAGCAGTCCTTCCGGGACTAGCGGGAGAAATGAGCAGTTCTTC
CDR3: CASSPSGTSGRNEQFF

J: TRBJ1-5
size: few
D: NA
V: TRBV6-2/TRBV6-3
DNA: TGTGCCAGCAGTTTGGGGGGGCGCGTGGATCAGCCCCAGCATTTT
CDR3: CASSLGGRVDQPQHF

J: TRBJ2-1
size: NA
D: TRBD1
V: TRBV27
DNA: TGTGCCAGCAGTTCCGTCCCCACAGGGGGCGGTGAGCAGTTCTTC
CDR3: CASSSVPTGGGEQFF

J: TRBJ2-6
size: few
D: NA
V: TRBV9
DNA: TGTGCCAGCAGCGTAGTTGGCAGGGCTGGGGCCAACGTCCTGACTTTC
CDR3: CASSVVGRAGANVLTF

J: TRBJ2-4
size: many
D: NA
V: TRBV7-9
DNA: TGTGCCAGCAGCTCCCTGTTCGAGGTAGCCAAAAACATTCAGTACTTC
CDR3: CASSSLFEVAKNIQYF

J: TRBJ1-5
size: NA
D: NA
V: TRBV12-3/TRBV12-4
DNA: TGTGCCAGCAGTCCCTTAGGAGGCCAGACGAATCAGCCCCAGCATTTT
CDR3: CASSPLGGQTNQPQHF

J: TRBJ2-7
size: NA
D: NA
V: TRBV29-1
DNA: TGCAGCGTTGAAGTCTCACAGGCTCTGCAGTACTTC
CDR3: CSVEVSQALQYF

J: TRBJ2-1
size: NA
D: NA
V: TRBV20-1
DNA: TGCAGTGCCACCTCTCCGGCAGGGCTACACAATGAGCAGTTCTTC
CDR3: CSATSPAGLHNEQFF

J: TRBJ2-5
size: many
D: NA
V: TRBV3-1
DNA: TGTGCCAGCAGCCAAGGAAGCCGCCTGGCAGGCCAAGAGACCCAGTACTTC
CDR3: CASSQGSRLAGQETQYF

J: TRBJ2-5
size: few
D: NA
V: TRBV28
DNA: TGTGCCAGCAGTTTAACCGGCTCACAGGGCCCGAGAGGGGAGGCCCAGTACTTC
CDR3: CASSLTGSQGPRGEAQYF

J: TRBJ2-7
size: many
D: NA
V: TRBV19
DNA: TGTGCCAGTAGCCGGGGCGGCGGAACCTACGAGCAGTACTTC
CDR3: CASSRGGGTYEQYF

J: TRBJ2-7
size: many
D: TRBD1
V: TRBV4-3
DNA: TGCGCCAGCAGCCAAGCCGACAGGGCCCACTACGAGCAGTACTTC
CDR3: CASSQADRAHYEQYF

J: TRBJ2-3
size: many
D: NA
V: TRBV18
DNA: TGTGCCAGCTCACCAGGTACAGATACGCAGTATTTT
CDR3: CASSPGTDTQYF

J: TRBJ1-4
size: NA
D: NA
V: TRBV20-1
DNA: TGCAGTGCTCTGGCGGGCGCAACTAATGAAAAACTGTTTTTT
CDR3: CSALAGATNEKLFF

J: TRBJ2-3
size: few
D: NA
V: TRBV4-2
DNA: TGTGCCAGCAGCCAAGAAGGCCAGGGGCAAGGAGTCACAGATACGCAGTATTTT
CDR3: CASSQEGQGQGVTDTQYF

J: TRBJ2-1
size: few
D: NA
V: TRBV7-3
DNA: TGTGCCAGCAGCTTAAGCGTTGTGGGTGAGCAGTTCTTC
CDR3: CASSLSVVGEQFF

J: TRBJ1-5
size: NA
D: NA
V: TRBV28
DNA: TGTGCCAGCAGTCCTTGGGGTCAGCCCCAGCATTTT
CDR3: CASSPWGQPQHF

J: TRBJ2-3
size: NA
D: TRBD2
V: TRBV9
DNA: TGTGCCAGCAGCGTAGCAGCGGGGAGAAGCACAGATACGCAGTATTTT
CDR3: CASSVAAGRSTDTQYF

J: TRBJ2-3
size: many
D: NA
V: TRBV20-1
DNA: TGCAGTGCCAGGGGGGGCCGGGAAGATACGCAGTATTTT
CDR3: CSARGGREDTQYF

J: TRBJ2-2
size: NA
D: NA
V: TRBV11-3
DNA: TGTGCCAGCAGCCCAACAGGGTCGAACACCGGGGAGCTGTTTTTT
CDR3: CASSPTGSNTGELFF

J: TRBJ2-2
size: NA
D: TRBD2
V: TRBV7-3
DNA: TGTGCCAGCAGCTCGGGACTAAACACCGGGGAGCTGTTTTTT
CDR3: CASSSGLNTGELFF

J: TRBJ2-7
size: few
D: TRBD2
V: TRBV7-2
DNA: TGTGCCAGCAGCTTAGTCGGGACTAGCTACGAGCAGTACTTC
CDR3: CASSLVGTSYEQYF